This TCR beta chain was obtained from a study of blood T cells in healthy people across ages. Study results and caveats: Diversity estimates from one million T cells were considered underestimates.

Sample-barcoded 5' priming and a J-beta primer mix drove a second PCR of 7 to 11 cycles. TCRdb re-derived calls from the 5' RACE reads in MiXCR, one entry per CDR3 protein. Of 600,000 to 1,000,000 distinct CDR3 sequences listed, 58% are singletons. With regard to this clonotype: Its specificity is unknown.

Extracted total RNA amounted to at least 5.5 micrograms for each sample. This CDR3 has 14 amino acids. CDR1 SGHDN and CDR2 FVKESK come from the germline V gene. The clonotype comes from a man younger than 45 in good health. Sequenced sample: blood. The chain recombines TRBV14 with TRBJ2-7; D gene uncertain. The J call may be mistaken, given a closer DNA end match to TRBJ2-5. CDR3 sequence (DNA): TGTGCCAGCAGCCACCGACGAGTTACCGAGACCCAGTACTTC. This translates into CASSHRRVTETQYF.